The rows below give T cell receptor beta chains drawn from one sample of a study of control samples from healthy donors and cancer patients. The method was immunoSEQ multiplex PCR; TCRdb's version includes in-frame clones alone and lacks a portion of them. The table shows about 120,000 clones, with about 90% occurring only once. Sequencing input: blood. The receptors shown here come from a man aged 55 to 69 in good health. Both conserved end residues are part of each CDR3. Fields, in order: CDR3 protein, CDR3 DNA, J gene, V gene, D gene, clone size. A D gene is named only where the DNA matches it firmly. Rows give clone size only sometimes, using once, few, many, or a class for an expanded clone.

CDR3: CASSPEAWTYEQYF
DNA: TGTGCCAGCTCACCGGAGGCCTGGACCTACGAGCAGTACTTC
J: TRBJ2-7
V: TRBV18
D: .
size: .

CDR3: CASSVRGGLGHEQYF
DNA: TGTGCCAGCAGCGTGAGGGGAGGACTTGGGCACGAGCAGTACTTC
J: TRBJ2-7
V: TRBV9
D: .
size: .

CDR3: CASRPTGINSPLHF
DNA: TGTGCCAGCAGGCCAACAGGGATTAATTCACCCCTCCACTTT
J: TRBJ1-6
V: TRBV11-2
D: .
size: .

CDR3: CASSLYGGKQYF
DNA: TGTGCCAGCAGTTTATATGGGGGGAAGCAGTACTTC
J: TRBJ2-7
V: TRBV28
D: .
size: .

CDR3: CSVERGGVLQETQYF
DNA: TGCAGCGTTGAAAGGGGCGGGGTGCTTCAAGAGACCCAGTACTTC
J: TRBJ2-5
V: TRBV29-1
D: .
size: .

CDR3: CASSQAGDTEAFF
DNA: TGTGCCAGCAGCCAAGCTGGGGACACTGAAGCTTTCTTT
J: TRBJ1-1
V: TRBV3-1/TRBV3-2
D: .
size: .

CDR3: CASSFFGGGPDEQYF
DNA: TGCGCCAGCAGCTTTTTCGGGGGGGGCCCCGACGAGCAGTACTTC
J: TRBJ2-7
V: TRBV5-1
D: TRBD2
size: .

CDR3: CASSLDLNTEAFF
DNA: TGTGCCAGCAGCTTAGACCTGAACACTGAAGCTTTCTTT
J: TRBJ1-1
V: TRBV11-3
D: .
size: .

CDR3: CASSYSSSGSYEQYF
DNA: TGTGCCAGCAGTTACTCATCTAGTGGATCCTACGAGCAGTACTTC
J: TRBJ2-7
V: TRBV6-5
D: .
size: once

CDR3: CASSSLGLAADTQYF
DNA: TGTGCCAGCAGTTCGTTGGGACTAGCGGCGGATACGCAGTATTTT
J: TRBJ2-3
V: TRBV28
D: TRBD2
size: .

CDR3: CASSIGRAEAFF
DNA: TGTGCCAGTAGTATAGGACGCGCTGAAGCTTTCTTT
J: TRBJ1-1
V: TRBV19
D: .
size: .

CDR3: CASTTGPLYGYTF
DNA: TGTGCCAGCACAACTGGTCCCCTCTATGGCTACACCTTC
J: TRBJ1-2
V: TRBV28
D: .
size: .

CDR3: CASSPTGANVLTF
DNA: TGTGCCAGCTCACCAACTGGGGCCAACGTCCTGACTTTC
J: TRBJ2-6
V: TRBV18
D: .
size: .

CDR3: CASSLGGSSNQPQHF
DNA: TGTGCCAGCAGCTTAGGAGGGAGTAGCAATCAGCCCCAGCATTTT
J: TRBJ1-5
V: TRBV11-1
D: .
size: .

CDR3: CASSRLGRGLAGELFF
DNA: TGTGCCAGCAGTAGACTCGGCAGGGGTCTGGCCGGGGAGCTGTTTTTT
J: TRBJ2-2
V: TRBV7-9
D: .
size: .

CDR3: CASSIVLTGGDQPQHF
DNA: TGTGCCAGTAGTATAGTTTTGACAGGGGGCGATCAGCCCCAGCATTTT
J: TRBJ1-5
V: TRBV19
D: TRBD1
size: .

CDR3: CASSLLGTGDNSPLHF
DNA: TGTGCCAGCAGCTTACTCGGGACAGGGGACAATTCACCCCTCCACTTT
J: TRBJ1-6
V: TRBV5-6
D: TRBD1
size: .

CDR3: CASSPTGDSRYGYTF
DNA: TGTGCCAGCTCACCGACAGGGGACTCTAGATATGGCTACACCTTC
J: TRBJ1-2
V: TRBV18
D: TRBD1
size: .

CDR3: CASSSGQGNTIYF
DNA: TGTGCCAGCAGTTCGGGACAGGGAAACACCATATATTTT
J: TRBJ1-3
V: TRBV6-6
D: TRBD1
size: .

CDR3: CASSPTAGQTDTQYF
DNA: TGCGCCAGCAGTCCAACCGCCGGACAGACAGATACGCAGTATTTT
J: TRBJ2-3
V: TRBV4-3
D: .
size: once

CDR3: CASSVLTGDTGELFF
DNA: TGTGCCAGCAGCGTCCTAACAGGGGACACCGGGGAGCTGTTTTTT
J: TRBJ2-2
V: TRBV6-5
D: TRBD1
size: .

CDR3: CASRTNRGRSYEQYF
DNA: TGTGCCAGCAGGACTAATCGCGGCCGCTCCTACGAGCAGTACTTC
J: TRBJ2-7
V: TRBV28
D: .
size: once

CDR3: CATSDNPDWGPRGYTF
DNA: TGTGCCACCAGTGATAACCCGGATTGGGGACCAAGGGGCTACACCTTC
J: TRBJ1-2
V: TRBV24-1
D: .
size: .

CDR3: CASTRTNGEQYF
DNA: TGTGCCAGCACCCGGACTAACGGCGAGCAGTACTTC
J: TRBJ2-7
V: TRBV3-1/TRBV3-2
D: .
size: .

CDR3: CASSPPRGTGGTQYF
DNA: TGTGCCAGCTCACCCCCGAGGGGTACAGGAGGGACCCAGTACTTC
J: TRBJ2-5
V: TRBV18
D: .
size: .

CDR3: CAWKPTSGSVQAFF
DNA: TGTGCCTGGAAGCCCACATCCGGTTCTGTCCAGGCTTTCTTT
J: TRBJ1-1
V: TRBV30
D: .
size: .

CDR3: CASSSTGGNNEKLFF
DNA: TGTGCCAGCAGTTCGACAGGGGGTAATAATGAAAAACTGTTTTTT
J: TRBJ1-4
V: TRBV6-5
D: TRBD1
size: .

CDR3: CASSLGAGAPLGQHF
DNA: TGTGCCAGCAGCCTTGGGGCTGGGGCCCCTCTTGGCCAGCATTTT
J: TRBJ1-5
V: TRBV6-2/TRBV6-3
D: .
size: few

CDR3: CASSLGVLHQPQHF
DNA: TGTGCCAGCAGTTTAGGAGTCCTCCATCAGCCCCAGCATTTT
J: TRBJ1-5
V: TRBV28
D: .
size: few

CDR3: CASSDGLGLDTQYF
DNA: TGTGCCAGCAGTGACGGGCTGGGCTTAGATACGCAGTATTTT
J: TRBJ2-3
V: TRBV6-4
D: .
size: .

CDR3: CASSYSRQVSTDTQYF
DNA: TGTGCCAGCAGCTACTCCCGACAGGTCTCCACAGATACGCAGTATTTT
J: TRBJ2-3
V: TRBV7-8
D: .
size: .

CDR3: CASTQNTEAFF
DNA: TGTGCCAGCACCCAGAACACTGAAGCTTTCTTT
J: TRBJ1-1
V: TRBV28
D: .
size: .

CDR3: CASSVAQGGLNEQFF
DNA: TGTGCCAGCAGCGTAGCCCAGGGAGGTTTGAATGAGCAGTTCTTC
J: TRBJ2-1
V: TRBV9
D: .
size: .

CDR3: CASSLRTGGHSPLHF
DNA: TGTGCCAGCAGTTTACGGACAGGGGGACATTCACCCCTCCACTTT
J: TRBJ1-6
V: TRBV27
D: TRBD1
size: .

CDR3: CASRTMGQGYEQYF
DNA: TGTGCCAGCAGAACGATGGGACAGGGCTACGAGCAGTACTTC
J: TRBJ2-7
V: TRBV27
D: TRBD1
size: .

CDR3: CASSPTPRDANEQYF
DNA: TGTGCCAGCAGCCCTACCCCCCGGGACGCAAACGAGCAGTACTTC
J: TRBJ2-7
V: TRBV11-2
D: .
size: .

CDR3: CASSRDRNQPQHF
DNA: TGTGCCAGTAGCCGGGACAGAAATCAGCCCCAGCATTTT
J: TRBJ1-5
V: TRBV19
D: TRBD1
size: .

CDR3: CASTPSTSGVSEQFF
DNA: TGTGCCAGCACCCCCAGTACTAGCGGGGTTAGTGAGCAGTTCTTC
J: TRBJ2-1
V: TRBV5-4
D: TRBD2
size: .

CDR3: CASSQEGGVGNIQYF
DNA: TGCGCCAGCAGCCAAGAGGGGGGTGTGGGAAACATTCAGTACTTC
J: TRBJ2-4
V: TRBV4-3
D: .
size: .

CDR3: CASFTPGNTIYF
DNA: TGTGCCAGCTTTACCCCTGGGAACACCATATATTTT
J: TRBJ1-3
V: TRBV7-9
D: .
size: .

CDR3: CASSPGQGWVNTEAFF
DNA: TGTGCCAGCAGCCCGGGACAGGGTTGGGTGAACACTGAAGCTTTCTTT
J: TRBJ1-1
V: TRBV7-2
D: TRBD1
size: .

CDR3: CASSQDRALGFGEKLFF
DNA: TGTGCCAGCAGCCAAGATAGGGCTCTCGGGTTTGGTGAAAAACTGTTTTTT
J: TRBJ1-4
V: TRBV4-2
D: .
size: .

CDR3: CSASTGRGYEQYF
DNA: TGCAGTGCTAGTACAGGGAGGGGCTACGAGCAGTACTTC
J: TRBJ2-7
V: TRBV20-1
D: .
size: .

CDR3: CASSSRDRAGNYGYTF
DNA: TGTGCCAGCAGCTCCAGGGACAGGGCAGGGAACTATGGCTACACCTTC
J: TRBJ1-2
V: TRBV7-9
D: TRBD1
size: .

CDR3: CASSIQANTGELFF
DNA: TGTGCCAGTAGTATCCAGGCGAACACCGGGGAGCTGTTTTTT
J: TRBJ2-2
V: TRBV19
D: .
size: .

CDR3: CASRIGGQQEYEQYF
DNA: TGTGCCAGCAGGATCGGTGGACAGCAAGAATACGAGCAGTACTTC
J: TRBJ2-7
V: TRBV5-4
D: .
size: .